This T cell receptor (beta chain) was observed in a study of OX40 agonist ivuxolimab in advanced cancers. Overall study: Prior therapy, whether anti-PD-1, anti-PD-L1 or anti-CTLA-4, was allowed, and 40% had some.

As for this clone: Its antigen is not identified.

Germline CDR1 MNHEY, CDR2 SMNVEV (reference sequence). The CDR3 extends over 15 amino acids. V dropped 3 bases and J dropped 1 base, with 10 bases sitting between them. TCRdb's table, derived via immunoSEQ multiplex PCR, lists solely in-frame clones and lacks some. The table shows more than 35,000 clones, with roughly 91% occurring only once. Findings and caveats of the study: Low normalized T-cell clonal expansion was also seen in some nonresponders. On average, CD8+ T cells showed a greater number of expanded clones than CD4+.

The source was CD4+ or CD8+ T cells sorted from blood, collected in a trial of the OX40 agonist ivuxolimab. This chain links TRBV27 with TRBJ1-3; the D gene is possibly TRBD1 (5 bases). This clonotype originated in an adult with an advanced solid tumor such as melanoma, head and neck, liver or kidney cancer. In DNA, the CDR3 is TGTGCCAGCAGTTTTACAGGAAAGTCTGGAAACACCATATATTTT. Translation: CASSFTGKSGNTIYF.